This record covers a single T cell receptor beta chain. The source of the sample is a study of control samples from healthy donors and cancer patients. Only in-frame clones appear in the TCRdb table, and some are missing; sequencing was by immunoSEQ multiplex PCR. Of roughly 48,000 clones listed, around 93% are singletons. The CDR3 is made up of 13 amino acids. The J segment lost 2 bases and the V segment lost 3 bases, leaving 1 base of the junction unmatched. Looked up from germline, CDR1 is MNHEY and CDR2 is SMNVEV (reference sequence). Input material: PBMCs. The gene calls are TRBV27 and TRBJ2-7; the match to TRBD2 covers 7 bases. The clonotype comes from a woman in her 40s with head and neck cancer. CDR3 amino acids: CASSFAGAYEQYF. CDR3 nucleotide sequence: TGTGCCAGCAGTTTTGCGGGAGCCTACGAGCAGTACTTC.